This is a list of T cell receptor beta chains from one sample in a study of T cells in Graves' hyperthyroidism and ophthalmopathy. TCRdb reprocessed the multiplex PCR reads via MiXCR and lists one record per CDR3 protein. This table holds about 300,000 distinct CDR3 sequences, 16% found once. Sample: blood. The receptors here all came from a man aged 25 to 40 with Graves' hyperthyroidism. Both conserved end residues are trimmed from each CDR3.

j_call v_call cdr3_aa
TRBJ2-1 TRBV3-1 ASSQHTPRTGDEQF
TRBJ1-2 TRBV12-3/TRBV12-4 ASSFHGQSFGYT
TRBJ2-7 TRBV19 ASSKDRGGEQY
TRBJ1-4 TRBV7-2 ASSLQHSEKLF
TRBJ2-1 TRBV12-3/TRBV12-4 ASSFKGAVEQF
TRBJ2-5 TRBV28 ASSFLTDQETQY
TRBJ2-1 TRBV5-1 ASYRGLAESYNEQF
TRBJ2-1 TRBV11-2 ASSLDRGRRANEQF
TRBJ2-2 TRBV3-1 ASSLSGGWTGELF
TRBJ1-5 TRBV2 ASSDEGIQPQH
TRBJ2-1 TRBV5-6 ASSLAGRERYNEQF
TRBJ2-2 TRBV20-1 SASFLQGSGELF
TRBJ1-2 TRBV5-1 ASSPDIGQGGYT
TRBJ1-2 TRBV6-1 ASSRGPNYGYT
TRBJ2-5 TRBV7-8 ASSYGRTGGPETQY
TRBJ1-1 TRBV11-2 ASSTATRGTEAF
TRBJ2-1 TRBV12-3/TRBV12-4 ASSFNGYNEQF
TRBJ2-3 TRBV7-6 ASSPYYPSDGLTSPTDTQY
TRBJ2-3 TRBV11-1 ASSLVGLNTQY
TRBJ1-1 TRBV28 ASRMARPEAF
TRBJ2-3 TRBV5-6 ASSGRGGTDTQY
TRBJ2-3 TRBV5-1 ASSLGGSTPDTQY
TRBJ2-1 TRBV20-1 SASSGTSGGSYNEQF
TRBJ1-1 TRBV6-1 ASRNGWDTEAF
TRBJ2-3 TRBV18 ASSPPNTDTQY
TRBJ2-7 TRBV15 ATSRAGLNYEQY
TRBJ1-2 TRBV6-1 ASSEVGPPSIPKRGYT
TRBJ1-5 TRBV6-1 ASSEQDSNQPQH
TRBJ2-3 TRBV2 ASSGEESSTDTQY
TRBJ1-1 TRBV28 ASIGDRGQASRGF
TRBJ2-1 TRBV11-3 ASSTRLASYNEQF
TRBJ2-7 TRBV19 ASGGQQAVQY
TRBJ2-7 TRBV29-1 IIYRWNPREQY
TRBJ2-1 TRBV5-1 ASSPAPGLAGFEQF
TRBJ2-1 TRBV28 ASSTGAYNGEQF
TRBJ2-2 TRBV2 ASRDGTGSGELF
TRBJ1-5 TRBV6-1 ASRPGGGQPQH
TRBJ2-7 TRBV10-2 ASSGGPDYEQY
TRBJ2-1 TRBV28 ASKTSGYNEQF
TRBJ1-1 TRBV9 ASSPGGRRTEAF
TRBJ2-2 TRBV6-5 ASSSVTGELF
TRBJ2-1 TRBV5-1 ASSYGDRTYNEQF
TRBJ1-1 TRBV30 AWSAPGTGLLSEAF
TRBJ1-2 TRBV4-1 ASSQVNRADYGYT
TRBJ2-1 TRBV29-1 SVWGDEQF
TRBJ1-4 TRBV28 ASSSGSTNEKLF
TRBJ1-3 TRBV6-2/TRBV6-3 ASGRGTGVSGNTIY
TRBJ1-2 TRBV12-3/TRBV12-4 ASSFSGWDYGYT